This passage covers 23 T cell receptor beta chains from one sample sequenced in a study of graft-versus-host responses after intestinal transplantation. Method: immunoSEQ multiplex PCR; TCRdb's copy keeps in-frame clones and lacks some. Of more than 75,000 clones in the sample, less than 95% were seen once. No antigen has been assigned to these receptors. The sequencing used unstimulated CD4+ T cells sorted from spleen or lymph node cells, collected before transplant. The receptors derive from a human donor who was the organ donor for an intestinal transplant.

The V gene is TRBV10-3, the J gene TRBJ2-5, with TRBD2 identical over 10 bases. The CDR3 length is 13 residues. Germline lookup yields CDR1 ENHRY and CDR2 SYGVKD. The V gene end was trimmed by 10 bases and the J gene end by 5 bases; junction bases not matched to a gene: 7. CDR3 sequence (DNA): TGTGCCACCTCTAGCGGGAGTCTCGAGACCCAGTACTTC. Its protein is CATSSGSLETQYF.

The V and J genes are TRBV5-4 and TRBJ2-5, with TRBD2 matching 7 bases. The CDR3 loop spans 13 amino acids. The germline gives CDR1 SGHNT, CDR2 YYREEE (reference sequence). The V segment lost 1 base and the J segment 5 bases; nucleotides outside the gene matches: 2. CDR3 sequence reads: CASSLQGGETQYF. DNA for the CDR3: TGTGCCAGCAGCTTGCAGGGAGGGGAGACCCAGTACTTC.

CDR3 bases: TGTGCCAGCAGCTTAGATGGCAGGACAGATACGCAGTATTTT. Protein sequence: CASSLDGRTDTQYF. The genes are TRBV11-3 and TRBJ2-3; D is uncertain. The V gene lost 0 bases and the J gene lost 3 bases, with 7 bases spanning the gap. CDR3 length: 14 amino acids. Germline CDR1 and CDR2: SGHNT and YENEEA.

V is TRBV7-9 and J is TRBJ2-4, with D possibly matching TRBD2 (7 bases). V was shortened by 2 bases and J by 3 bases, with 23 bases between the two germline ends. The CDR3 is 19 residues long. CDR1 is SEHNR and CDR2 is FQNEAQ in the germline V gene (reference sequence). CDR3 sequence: CASSLQRRGRRPFKNIQYF. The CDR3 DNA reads TGTGCCAGCAGCTTACAACGGCGGGGGCGACGACCTTTCAAAAACATTCAGTACTTC.

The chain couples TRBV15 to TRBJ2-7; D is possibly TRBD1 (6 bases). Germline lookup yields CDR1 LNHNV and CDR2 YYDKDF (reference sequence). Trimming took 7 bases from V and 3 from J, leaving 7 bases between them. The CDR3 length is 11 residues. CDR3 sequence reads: CATKQGYEQYF. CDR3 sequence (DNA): TGTGCCACCAAACAGGGCTACGAGCAGTACTTC.

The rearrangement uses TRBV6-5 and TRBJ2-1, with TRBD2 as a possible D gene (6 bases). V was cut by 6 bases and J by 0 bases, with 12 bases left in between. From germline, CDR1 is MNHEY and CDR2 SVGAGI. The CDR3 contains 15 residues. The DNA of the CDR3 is TGTGCCAGCAGCTCCGGGGGTCGCTCCTACAATGAGCAGTTCTTC. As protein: CASSSGGRSYNEQFF.

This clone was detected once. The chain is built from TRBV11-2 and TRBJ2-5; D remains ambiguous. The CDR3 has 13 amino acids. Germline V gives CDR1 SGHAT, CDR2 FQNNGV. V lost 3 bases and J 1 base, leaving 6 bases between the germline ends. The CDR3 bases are TGTGCCAGCAGCTTCGAGGTCCAAGAGACCCAGTACTTC. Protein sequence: CASSFEVQETQYF. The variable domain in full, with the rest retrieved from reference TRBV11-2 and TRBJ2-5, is EAGVAQSPRYKIIEKRQSVAFWCNPISGHATLYWYQQILGQGPKLLIQFQNNGVVDDSQLPKDRFSAERLKGVDSTLKIQPAKLEDSAVYLCASSFEVQETQYFGPGTRLLVL.

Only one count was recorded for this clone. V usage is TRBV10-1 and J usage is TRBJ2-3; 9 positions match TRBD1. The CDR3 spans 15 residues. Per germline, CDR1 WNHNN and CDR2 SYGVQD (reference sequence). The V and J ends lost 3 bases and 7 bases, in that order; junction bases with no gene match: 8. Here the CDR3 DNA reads TGCGCCAGCAGTGACCGGGGGACAGGGCTTAATACGCAGTATTTT. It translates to CASSDRGTGLNTQYF.

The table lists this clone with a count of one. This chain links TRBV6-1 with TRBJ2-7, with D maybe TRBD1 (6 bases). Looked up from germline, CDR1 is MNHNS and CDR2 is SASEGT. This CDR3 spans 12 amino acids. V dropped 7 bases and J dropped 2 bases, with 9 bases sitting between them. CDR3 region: CASNRATYEQYF. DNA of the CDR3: TGTGCCAGCAACAGGGCAACCTACGAGCAGTACTTC.

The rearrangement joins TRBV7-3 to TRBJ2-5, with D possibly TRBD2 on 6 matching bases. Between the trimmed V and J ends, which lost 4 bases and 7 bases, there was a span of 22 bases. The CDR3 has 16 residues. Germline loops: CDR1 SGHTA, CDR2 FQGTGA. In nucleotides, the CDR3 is TGTGCCAGCAGCTCGGTGGGTAGCGGTGGCAAGGGGACCCAGTACTTC. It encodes CASSSVGSGGKGTQYF.

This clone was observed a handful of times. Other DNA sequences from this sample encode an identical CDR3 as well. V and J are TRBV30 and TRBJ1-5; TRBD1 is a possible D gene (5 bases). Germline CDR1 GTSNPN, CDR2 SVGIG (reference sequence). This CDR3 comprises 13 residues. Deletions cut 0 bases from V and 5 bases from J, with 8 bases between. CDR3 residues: CAWSVQADQPQHF. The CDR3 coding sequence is TGTGCCTGGAGTGTACAGGCCGATCAGCCCCAGCATTTT.

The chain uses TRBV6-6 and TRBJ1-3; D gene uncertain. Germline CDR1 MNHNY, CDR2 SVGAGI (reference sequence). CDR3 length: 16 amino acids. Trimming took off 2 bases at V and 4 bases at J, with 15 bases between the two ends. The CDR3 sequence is CASSYGGGKTGNTIYF. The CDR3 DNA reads TGTGCCAGCAGTTACGGTGGAGGGAAGACAGGAAACACCATATATTTT.

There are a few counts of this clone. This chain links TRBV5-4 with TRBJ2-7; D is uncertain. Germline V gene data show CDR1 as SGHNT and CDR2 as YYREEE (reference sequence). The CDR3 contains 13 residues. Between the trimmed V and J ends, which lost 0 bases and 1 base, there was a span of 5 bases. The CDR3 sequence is CASSLDRSYEQYF. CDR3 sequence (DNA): TGTGCCAGCAGCTTGGACAGATCCTACGAGCAGTACTTC.

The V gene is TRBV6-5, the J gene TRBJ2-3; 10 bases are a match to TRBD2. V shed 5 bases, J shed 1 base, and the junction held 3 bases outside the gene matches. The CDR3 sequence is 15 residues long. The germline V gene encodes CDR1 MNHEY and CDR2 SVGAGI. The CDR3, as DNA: TGTGCCAGCAGTAAGCTAGCGGGGGGCACAGATACGCAGTATTTT. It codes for CASSKLAGGTDTQYF.

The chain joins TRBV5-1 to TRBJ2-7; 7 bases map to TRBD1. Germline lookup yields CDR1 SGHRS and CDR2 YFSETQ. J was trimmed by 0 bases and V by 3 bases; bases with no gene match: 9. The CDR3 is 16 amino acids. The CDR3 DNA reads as TGCGCCAGCAGCTCCACCAGGGGGACCCTCTCCTACGAGCAGTACTTC. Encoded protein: CASSSTRGTLSYEQYF.

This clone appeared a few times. The CDR3, as DNA: TGTGCCTGGACTCTACCGGGGACAGGGAACTATGGCTACACCTTC. It translates to CAWTLPGTGNYGYTF. This chain joins TRBV30 and TRBJ1-2, with 9 bases that match TRBD1. CDR1 and CDR2 (germline): GTSNPN, SVGIG (reference sequence). This CDR3 is 15 amino acids long. The V gene end was trimmed by 4 bases and the J gene end by 2 bases; junction bases not matched to a gene: 8.

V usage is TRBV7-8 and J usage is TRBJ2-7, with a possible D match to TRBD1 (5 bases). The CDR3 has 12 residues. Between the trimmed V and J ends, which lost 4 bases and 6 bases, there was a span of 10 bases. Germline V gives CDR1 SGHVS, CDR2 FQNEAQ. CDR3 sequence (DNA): TGTGCCAGCAGCTCCTGGACACTCGAGCAGTACTTC. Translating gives CASSSWTLEQYF.

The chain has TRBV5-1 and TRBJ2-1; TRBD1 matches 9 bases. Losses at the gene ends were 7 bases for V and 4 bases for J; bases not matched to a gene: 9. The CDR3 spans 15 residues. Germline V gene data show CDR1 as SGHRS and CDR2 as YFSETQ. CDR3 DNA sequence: TGCGCCAGCGCGTCCGGGACAGGGAGATACAATGAGCAGTTCTTC. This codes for CASASGTGRYNEQFF.

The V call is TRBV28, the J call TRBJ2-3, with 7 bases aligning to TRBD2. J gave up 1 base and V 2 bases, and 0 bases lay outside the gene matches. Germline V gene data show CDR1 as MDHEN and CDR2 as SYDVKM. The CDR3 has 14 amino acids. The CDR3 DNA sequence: TGTGCCAGCAGTTTAGCGGGAGGCACAGATACGCAGTATTTT. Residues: CASSLAGGTDTQYF.

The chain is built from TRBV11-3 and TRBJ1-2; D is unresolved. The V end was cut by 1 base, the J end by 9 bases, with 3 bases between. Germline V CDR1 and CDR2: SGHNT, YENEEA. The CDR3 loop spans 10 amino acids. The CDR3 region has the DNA TGTGCCAGCAGCTTAGGGCGCTACACCTTC. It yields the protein CASSLGRYTF.

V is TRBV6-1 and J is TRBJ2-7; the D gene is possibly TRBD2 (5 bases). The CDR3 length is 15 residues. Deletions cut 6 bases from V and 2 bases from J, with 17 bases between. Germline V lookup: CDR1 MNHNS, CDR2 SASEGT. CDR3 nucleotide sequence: TGTGCCAGCAGCGGTAGAGGGCTTACCCCCTACGAGCAGTACTTC. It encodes CASSGRGLTPYEQYF.

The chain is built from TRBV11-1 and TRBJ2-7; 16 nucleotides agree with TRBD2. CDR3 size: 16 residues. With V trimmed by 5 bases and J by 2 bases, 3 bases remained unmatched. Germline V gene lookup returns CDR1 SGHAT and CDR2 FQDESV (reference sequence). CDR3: CASSPGLAGGPYEQYF. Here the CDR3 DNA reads TGTGCCAGCAGCCCGGGACTAGCGGGAGGGCCCTACGAGCAGTACTTC.

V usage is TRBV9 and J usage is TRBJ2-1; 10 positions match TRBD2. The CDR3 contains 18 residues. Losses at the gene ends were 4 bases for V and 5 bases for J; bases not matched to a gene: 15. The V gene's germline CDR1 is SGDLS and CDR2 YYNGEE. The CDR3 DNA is TGTGCCAGCAGCCCCTCGCTAGCGGGAGTCATAGGGAACAATGAGCAGTTCTTC. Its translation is CASSPSLAGVIGNNEQFF.